This TCR beta chain was found in a study of patients and donors after allogeneic stem cell transplantation. This CDR3 is 15 amino acids long. With V trimmed by 6 bases and J by 4 bases, 8 bases remained unmatched. CDR1 and CDR2 (germline): MNHNS, SASEGT. TCRdb reanalysed the RT-PCR reads using MiXCR and keeps one entry per CDR3 protein. Of 200,000 to 250,000 distinct CDR3 sequences listed, 13% to 15% are singletons. The TCR was taken from a human donor who was either an allogeneic HSCT recipient or a stem cell or donor lymphocyte infusion donor (not recorded which). It is not recorded whose cells these are; they may come from a transplant donor. The sequencing input was blood, either unsorted or a sorted T cell fraction (not recorded which). The chain has TRBV6-1 and TRBJ2-7; 11 bases agree with TRBD1. CDR3 residues: CASSGPGQGAYEQYF. The CDR3 DNA reads as TGTGCCAGCAGCGGCCCCGGACAGGGGGCTTACGAGCAGTACTTC.